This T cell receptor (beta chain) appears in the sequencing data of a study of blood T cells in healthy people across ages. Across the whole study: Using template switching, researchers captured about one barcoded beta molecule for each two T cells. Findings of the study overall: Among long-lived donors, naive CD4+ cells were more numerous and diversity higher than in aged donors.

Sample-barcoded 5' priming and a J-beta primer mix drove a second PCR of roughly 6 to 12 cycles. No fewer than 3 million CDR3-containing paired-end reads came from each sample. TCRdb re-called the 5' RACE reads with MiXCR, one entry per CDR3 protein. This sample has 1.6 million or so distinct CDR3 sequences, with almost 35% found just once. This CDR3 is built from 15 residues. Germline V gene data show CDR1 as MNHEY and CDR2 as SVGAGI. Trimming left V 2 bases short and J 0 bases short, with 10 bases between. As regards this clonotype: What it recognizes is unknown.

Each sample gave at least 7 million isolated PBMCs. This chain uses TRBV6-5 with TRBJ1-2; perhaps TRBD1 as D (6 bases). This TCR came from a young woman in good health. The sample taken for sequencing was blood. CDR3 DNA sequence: TGTGCCAGCAGTTACCGGACAGCAGCTAACTATGGCTACACCTTC. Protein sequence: CASSYRTAANYGYTF.